This T cell receptor beta chain was profiled in a study of T cells after yellow fever vaccination. Via MiXCR, TCRdb re-called the 5' RACE reads, giving one row per CDR3 protein. The sample holds 450,000 to 600,000 distinct CDR3 sequences; about a sixth are singletons and the top ten take roughly 17%. The CDR3 loop spans 14 amino acids. The germline V and J ends were trimmed by 4 bases and 3 bases, with 10 bases remaining between them. Germline CDR1 SGHTA, CDR2 FQGNSA. This clonotype was observed a single time. The chain couples TRBV7-2 to TRBJ1-3; D is unclear. Sequenced here: PBMCs, sampled about 5 days after the first yellow fever vaccination. This receptor was identified in a man between 18 and 35 years old who received the YFV17D yellow fever vaccine. CDR3 sequence reads: CASSSQGGGNTIYF. DNA of the CDR3: TGTGCCAGCAGCTCTCAAGGTGGTGGAAACACCATATATTTT.